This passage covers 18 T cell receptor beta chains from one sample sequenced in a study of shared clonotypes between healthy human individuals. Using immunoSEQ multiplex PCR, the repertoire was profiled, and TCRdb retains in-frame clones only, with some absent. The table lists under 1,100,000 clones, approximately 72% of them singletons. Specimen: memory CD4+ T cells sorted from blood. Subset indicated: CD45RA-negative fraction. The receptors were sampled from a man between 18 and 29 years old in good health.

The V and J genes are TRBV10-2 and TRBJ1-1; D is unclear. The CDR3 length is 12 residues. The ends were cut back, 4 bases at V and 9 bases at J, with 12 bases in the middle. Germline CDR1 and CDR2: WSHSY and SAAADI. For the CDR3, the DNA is TGCGCCAGCAGTGCACCCGGGTCCAAAGCTTTCTTT. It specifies CASSAPGSKAFF.

The CDR3 sequence is CASRSGTTMGQPQHF. DNA of the CDR3: TGCGCCAGCAGGTCCGGGACAACCATGGGTCAGCCCCAGCATTTT. The chain has TRBV10-2 and TRBJ1-5, with D possibly being TRBD1 (6 bases). V gave up 6 bases and J gave up 6 bases, with 18 bases separating them. The CDR3 covers 15 residues. The germline V gene encodes CDR1 WSHSY and CDR2 SAAADI.

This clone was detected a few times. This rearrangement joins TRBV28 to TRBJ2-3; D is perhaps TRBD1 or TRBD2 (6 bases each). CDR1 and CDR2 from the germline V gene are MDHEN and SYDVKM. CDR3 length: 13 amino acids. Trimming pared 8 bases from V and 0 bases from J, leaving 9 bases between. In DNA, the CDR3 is TGTGCCAGCGAAGGGGGGAGCACAGATACGCAGTATTTT. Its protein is CASEGGSTDTQYF.

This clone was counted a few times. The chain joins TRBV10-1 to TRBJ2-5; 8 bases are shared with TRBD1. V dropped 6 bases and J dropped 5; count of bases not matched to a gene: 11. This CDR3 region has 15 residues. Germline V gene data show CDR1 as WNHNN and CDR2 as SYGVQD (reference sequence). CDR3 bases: TGCGCCAGCAGGCCACTACAGGGGGGTGAGGAGACCCAGTACTTC. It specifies CASRPLQGGEETQYF.

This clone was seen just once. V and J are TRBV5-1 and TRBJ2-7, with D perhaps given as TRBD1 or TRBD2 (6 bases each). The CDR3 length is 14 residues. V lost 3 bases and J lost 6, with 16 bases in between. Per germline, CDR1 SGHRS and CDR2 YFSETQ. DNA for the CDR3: TGCGCCAGCAGCTCGGACAGCCGGAGGGTCGAGCAGTACTTC. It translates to CASSSDSRRVEQYF.

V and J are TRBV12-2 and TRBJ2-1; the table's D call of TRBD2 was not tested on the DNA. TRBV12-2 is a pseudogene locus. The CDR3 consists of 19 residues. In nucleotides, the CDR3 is TGTGCAAGTCGCTTAATTCCAGCGGGAGCAGGATGGGGGATGAATGAGCAGTTCTTC. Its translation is CASRLIPAGAGWGMNEQFF.

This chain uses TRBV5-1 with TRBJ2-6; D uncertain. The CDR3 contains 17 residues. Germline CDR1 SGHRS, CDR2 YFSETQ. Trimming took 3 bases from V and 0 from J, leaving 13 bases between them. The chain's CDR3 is CASSWSRSGSGANVLTF. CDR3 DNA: TGCGCCAGCAGCTGGAGCCGTTCAGGCTCTGGGGCCAACGTCCTGACTTTC.

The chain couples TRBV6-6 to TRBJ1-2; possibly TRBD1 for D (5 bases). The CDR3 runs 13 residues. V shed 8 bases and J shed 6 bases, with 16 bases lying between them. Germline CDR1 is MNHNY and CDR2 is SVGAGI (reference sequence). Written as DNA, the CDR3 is TGTGCCAGCCGAAGTGGGGGGAGAAATGGCTACACCTTC. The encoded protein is CASRSGGRNGYTF.

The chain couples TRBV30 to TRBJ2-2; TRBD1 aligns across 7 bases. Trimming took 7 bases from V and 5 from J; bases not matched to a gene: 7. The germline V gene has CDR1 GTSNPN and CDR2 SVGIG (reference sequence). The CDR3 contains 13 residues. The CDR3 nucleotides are TGTGCCTTCACTTCGACAGGGACCGGGGAGCTGTTTTTT. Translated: CAFTSTGTGELFF.

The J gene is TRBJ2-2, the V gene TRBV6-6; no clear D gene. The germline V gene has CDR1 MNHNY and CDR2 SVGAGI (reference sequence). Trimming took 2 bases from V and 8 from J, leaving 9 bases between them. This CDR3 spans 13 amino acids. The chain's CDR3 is CASSYTISGELFF. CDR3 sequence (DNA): TGTGCCAGCAGTTACACTATCTCGGGGGAGCTGTTTTTT.

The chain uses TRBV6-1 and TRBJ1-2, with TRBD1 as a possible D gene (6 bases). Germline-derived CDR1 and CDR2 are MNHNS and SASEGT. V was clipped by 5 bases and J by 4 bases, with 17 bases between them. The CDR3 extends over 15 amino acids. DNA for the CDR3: TGTGCCAGCAGTCTGACTCAGGGGACTAGCTATGGCTACACCTTC. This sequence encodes CASSLTQGTSYGYTF.

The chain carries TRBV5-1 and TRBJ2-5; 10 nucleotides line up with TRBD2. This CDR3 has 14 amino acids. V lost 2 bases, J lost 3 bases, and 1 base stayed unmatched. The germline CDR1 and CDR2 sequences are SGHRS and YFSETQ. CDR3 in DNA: TGCGCCAGCAGCTTTCTAGCGGGGGAAGAGACCCAGTACTTC. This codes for CASSFLAGEETQYF. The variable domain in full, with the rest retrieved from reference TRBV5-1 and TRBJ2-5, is KAGVTQTPRYLIKTRGQQVTLSCSPISGHRSVSWYQQTPGQGLQFLFEYFSETQRNKGNFPGRFSGRQFSNSRSEMNVSTLELGDSALYLCASSFLAGEETQYFGPGTRLLVL.

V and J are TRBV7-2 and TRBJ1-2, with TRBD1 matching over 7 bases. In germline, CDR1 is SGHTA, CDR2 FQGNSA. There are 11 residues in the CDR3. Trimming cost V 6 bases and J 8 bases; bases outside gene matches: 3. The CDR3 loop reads CASSRDSGYTF. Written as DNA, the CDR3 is TGTGCCAGCAGTAGGGACAGCGGCTACACCTTC.

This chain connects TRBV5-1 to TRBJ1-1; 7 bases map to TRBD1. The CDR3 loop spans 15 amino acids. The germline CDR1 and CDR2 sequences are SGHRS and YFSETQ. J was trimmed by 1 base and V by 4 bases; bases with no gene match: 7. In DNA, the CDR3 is TGCGCCAGCAGCACTTACTCAGGGGGGAACACTGAAGCTTTCTTT. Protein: CASSTYSGGNTEAFF.

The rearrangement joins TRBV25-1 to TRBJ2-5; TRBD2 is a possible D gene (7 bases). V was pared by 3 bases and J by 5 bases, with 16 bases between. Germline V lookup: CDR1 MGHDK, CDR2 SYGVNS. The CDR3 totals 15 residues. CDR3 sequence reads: CASSERQGRGETQYF. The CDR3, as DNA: TGTGCCAGCAGTGAGCGTCAGGGGAGGGGGGAGACCCAGTACTTC.

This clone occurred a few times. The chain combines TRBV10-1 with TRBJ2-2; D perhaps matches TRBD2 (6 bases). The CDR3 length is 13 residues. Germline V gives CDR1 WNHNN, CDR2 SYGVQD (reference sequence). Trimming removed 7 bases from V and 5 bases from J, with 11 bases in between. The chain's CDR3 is CASNRDSTGELFF. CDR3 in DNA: TGCGCCAGCAACCGGGACTCTACCGGGGAGCTGTTTTTT.

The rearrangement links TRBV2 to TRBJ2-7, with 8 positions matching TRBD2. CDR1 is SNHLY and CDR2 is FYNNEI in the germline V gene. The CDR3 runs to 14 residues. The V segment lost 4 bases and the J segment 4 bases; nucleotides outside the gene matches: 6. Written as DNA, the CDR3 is TGTGCCAGCAGTGTAGAAGCGGGGGAGTACGAGCAGTACTTC. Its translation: CASSVEAGEYEQYF. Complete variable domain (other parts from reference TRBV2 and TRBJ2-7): EPEVTQTPSHQVTQMGQEVILRCVPISNHLYFYWYRQILGQKVEFLVSFYNNEISEKSEIFDDQFSVERPDGSNFTLKIRSTKLEDSAMYFCASSVEAGEYEQYFGPGTRLTVT.

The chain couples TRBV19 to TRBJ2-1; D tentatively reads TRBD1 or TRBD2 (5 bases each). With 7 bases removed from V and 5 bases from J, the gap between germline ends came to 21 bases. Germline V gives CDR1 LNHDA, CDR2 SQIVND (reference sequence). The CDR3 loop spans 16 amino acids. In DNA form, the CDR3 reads TGTGCCAGTAAGTCCGGGGTCGGGACCCGCAACAATGAGCAGTTCTTC. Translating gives CASKSGVGTRNNEQFF.